These 8 T cell receptor beta chains were all obtained from the same sample, sequenced in a study of CD8 T cells in Susac syndrome. After extraction with the RNeasy kit, about 0.5 to 1 ug of the RNA was reverse transcribed using random hexamers. TCRdb ran MiXCR on the immunoSEQ multiplex PCR reads and lists one entry per CDR3 protein. Here the sample spans about 150,000 distinct CDR3 sequences, about 95% being singletons. Sequencing used CD4+ T cells from PBMCs. The receptors were gathered from a human donor with Susac syndrome.

This rearrangement joins TRBV7-3 to TRBJ2-5, with a tentative D call TRBD1 (5 bases). Germline CDR1 SGHTA, CDR2 FQGTGA. The V and J ends lost 5 bases and 7 bases respectively, with 14 bases between them. The CDR3 sequence is 13 residues long. CDR3 DNA sequence: TGTGCCAGCAGCGAAGGGGTATTCGGGACCCAGTACTTC. Encoded protein: CASSEGVFGTQYF.

In DNA, the CDR3 is TGTGCCAGCAGTACCAAACAAGAGACCCAGTACTTC. Its translation: CASSTKQETQYF. This chain links TRBV27 with TRBJ2-5; D remains ambiguous. From germline, CDR1 is MNHEY and CDR2 SMNVEV (reference sequence). The CDR3 extends over 12 amino acids. V was shortened by 5 bases and J by 2 bases, with 6 bases between the two germline ends.

This chain joins TRBV13 and TRBJ2-3; D is unclear. The CDR3 has 15 residues. Germline values: CDR1 PRHDT, CDR2 FYEKMQ (reference sequence). V lost 0 bases to trimming and J lost 1 base, with 8 bases between them. The CDR3 reads CASSLGRGGTDTQYF. CDR3 in DNA: TGTGCCAGCAGCTTAGGTAGAGGAGGCACAGATACGCAGTATTTT.

V and J are TRBV19 and TRBJ1-5, with 8 bases identical to TRBD1. V gave up 0 bases and J gave up 4 bases; unmatched junction bases: 2. The CDR3 length is 15 residues. Germline V CDR1 and CDR2: LNHDA, SQIVND (reference sequence). In DNA form, the CDR3 reads TGTGCCAGTAGTATAGAAGGACAGGGAAATCAGCCCCAGCATTTT. Translating it yields CASSIEGQGNQPQHF.

The chain couples TRBV12-3 or TRBV12-4 to TRBJ1-4; D unresolved. Trimming removed 4 bases from V and 0 bases from J, with 6 bases in between. The CDR3 sequence is 14 residues long. The CDR3 coding sequence is TGTGCCAGCAGTTCGAGATCAACTAATGAAAAACTGTTTTTT. This encodes CASSSRSTNEKLFF.

The chain combines TRBV5-4 with TRBJ2-1, with TRBD1 identical over 7 bases. Looked up from germline, CDR1 is SGHNT and CDR2 is YYREEE (reference sequence). V lost 4 bases and J lost 14; bases outside the gene matches: 18. The CDR3 has 15 amino acids. CDR3 DNA sequence: TGTGCCAGCAGCACCAGACAGGGCCTCGGGGAAAGAGAGTTCTTC. Its translation: CASSTRQGLGEREFF.

The CDR3 DNA reads TGTGCCAGCAGCTTGCAAGGGAAAGACACTGAAGCTTTCTTT. Protein sequence: CASSLQGKDTEAFF. The J gene is TRBJ1-1, the V gene TRBV7-9, with D unresolved. V was cut by 3 bases and J by 3 bases, with 11 bases left in between. The CDR3 covers 14 residues. In germline, CDR1 is SEHNR, CDR2 FQNEAQ (reference sequence).

The rearrangement links TRBV18 to TRBJ2-7, with D possibly being TRBD2 (5 bases). Germline V gives CDR1 KGHSH, CDR2 LQKENI. CDR3 length equals 15 residues. V was trimmed by 0 bases and J by 2 bases, leaving 11 bases between them. DNA for the CDR3: TGTGCCAGCTCACCACCAGAGGGTAAACCCTACGAGCAGTACTTC. As protein: CASSPPEGKPYEQYF.